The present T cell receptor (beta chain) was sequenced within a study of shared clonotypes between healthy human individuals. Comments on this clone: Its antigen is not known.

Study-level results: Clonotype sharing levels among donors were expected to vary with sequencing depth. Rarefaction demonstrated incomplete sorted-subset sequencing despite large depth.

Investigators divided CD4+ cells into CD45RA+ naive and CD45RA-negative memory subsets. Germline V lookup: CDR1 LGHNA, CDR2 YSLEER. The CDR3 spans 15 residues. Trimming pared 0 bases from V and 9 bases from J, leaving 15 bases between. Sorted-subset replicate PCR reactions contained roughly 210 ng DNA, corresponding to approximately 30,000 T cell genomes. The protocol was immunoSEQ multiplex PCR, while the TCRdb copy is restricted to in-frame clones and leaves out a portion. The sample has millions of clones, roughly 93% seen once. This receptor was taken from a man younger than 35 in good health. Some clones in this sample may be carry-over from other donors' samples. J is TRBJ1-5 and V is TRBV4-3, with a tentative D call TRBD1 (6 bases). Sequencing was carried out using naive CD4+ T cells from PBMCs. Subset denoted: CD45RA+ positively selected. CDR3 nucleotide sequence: TGCGCCAGCAGCCAAGAGTTTGGGGGCGAGCGGCCCCAGCATTTT. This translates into CASSQEFGGERPQHF.